A single sample gave rise to the 10 T cell receptor beta chains below, sequenced in a study of T cells in Graves' hyperthyroidism and ophthalmopathy. RNA transcripts yielded amplified TCR beta CDR3 regions. Researchers ran a first-round RT-PCR on the TCR CDR3 using the HTBI primer set. A single record per CDR3 protein comes from TCRdb applying MiXCR to the multiplex PCR reads. Of hundreds of thousands of distinct CDR3 sequences in the sample, 17% were seen once. Sequencing used blood. These receptors all come from a woman in her late teens or twenties with Graves' ophthalmopathy.

This clonotype was recorded at least ten times. The chain carries TRBV2 and TRBJ2-3; 10 bases fit TRBD2. Germline CDR1 and CDR2: SNHLY and FYNNEI. Unmatched junction bases numbered 9, after V lost 4 bases and J lost 2 bases. The CDR3 consists of 17 residues. The chain's CDR3 is CASSARGSGRTTDTQYF. CDR3 nucleotides: TGTGCCAGCAGTGCCCGGGGTAGCGGGAGGACCACAGATACGCAGTATTTT.

The genes are TRBV12-3 or TRBV12-4 and TRBJ1-3; 9 positions agree with TRBD1. This CDR3 is built from 14 residues. The ends lost 5 bases at V and 5 bases at J; junction bases unmatched: 4. DNA for the CDR3: TGTGCCAGCAGTCTAACAGGGGGCAGAAACACCATATATTTT. Residues: CASSLTGGRNTIYF.

This sequence joins TRBV7-6 and TRBJ2-7; D possibly matches TRBD1 or TRBD2 (6 bases each). V gave up 3 bases and J gave up 9 bases, with 18 bases separating them. The CDR3 contains 14 residues. The germline V gene has CDR1 SGHVS and CDR2 FNYEAQ. CDR3 amino acids: CASSLGPGGGVQYF. Written as DNA, the CDR3 is TGTGCCAGCAGCTTGGGCCCCGGAGGGGGAGTGCAGTACTTC.

The chain links TRBV13 to TRBJ2-1, with a tentative D call TRBD1 (6 bases). The CDR3 spans 13 residues. Per the germline V gene, CDR1 is PRHDT and CDR2 is FYEKMQ (reference sequence). V lost 4 bases, J lost 10 bases, and 14 bases lay in between. CDR3 nucleotide sequence: TGTGCCAGCAGCTCTACCGGGACATTCGAGCAGTTCTTC. It encodes CASSSTGTFEQFF.

This clonotype showed up just a few times. The chain couples TRBV5-6 to TRBJ2-2, with D unresolved. Germline CDR1 is SGHDT and CDR2 is YYEEEE. V dropped 0 bases and J dropped 3 bases, with 12 bases sitting between them. CDR3 length: 16 amino acids. The CDR3 protein is CASSLDRQTYTGELFF. The CDR3 DNA reads as TGTGCCAGCAGCTTGGACCGACAAACCTACACCGGGGAGCTGTTTTTT.

This clonotype showed up many times. The CDR3 loop is CASSLDPGAQAFF. DNA for the CDR3: TGTGCCAGCAGCTTAGACCCGGGGGCTCAGGCTTTCTTT. The rearrangement links TRBV7-9 to TRBJ1-1, with a possible D match to TRBD1 (6 bases). The V gene lost 1 base and the J gene lost 11 bases, with 14 bases spanning the gap. Germline V gene sequence: CDR1 SEHNR, CDR2 FQNEAQ (reference sequence). The CDR3 covers 13 residues.

Many counts were recorded for this clonotype. V and J are TRBV7-9 and TRBJ2-1; 8 positions agree with TRBD1. Unmatched junction bases numbered 10, after V lost 6 bases and J lost 6 bases. In germline, CDR1 is SEHNR, CDR2 FQNEAQ (reference sequence). The CDR3 contains 15 residues. In DNA, the CDR3 is TGTGCCAGCAGTTACGGACAGGGTCCCCTCAATGAGCAGTTCTTC. The encoded protein is CASSYGQGPLNEQFF.

This clonotype showed up many times. The J gene is TRBJ1-1, the V gene TRBV2; tentative D call: TRBD1 (6 bases). The V and J ends lost 1 base and 4 bases respectively, with 13 bases between them. The CDR3 has 15 amino acids. From germline, CDR1 is SNHLY and CDR2 FYNNEI. The CDR3 DNA is TGTGCCAGCAGTGAAGAAGGGCTAGGGGGCACTGAAGCTTTCTTT. Translation: CASSEEGLGGTEAFF.

This clonotype was seen at least ten times. The chain recombines TRBV30 with TRBJ2-5; D remains unclear. Germline V gives CDR1 GTSNPN, CDR2 SVGIG (reference sequence). V lost 0 bases to trimming and J lost 13 bases, with 15 bases between them. CDR3 size: 12 residues. The CDR3 here is CAWSVHKGITYF. Written as DNA, the CDR3 is TGTGCCTGGAGTGTACATAAGGGAATTACGTACTTC.

This clonotype was found many times. The rearrangement joins TRBV28 to TRBJ1-2, with D unresolved. This CDR3 comprises 15 residues. The V gene's germline CDR1 is MDHEN and CDR2 SYDVKM. With 7 bases removed from V and 4 bases from J, the gap between germline ends came to 19 bases. This CDR3 reads CASTSMASASYGYTF. The CDR3 DNA is TGTGCCAGCACCTCTATGGCCTCTGCGAGCTATGGCTACACCTTC.